This T cell receptor (beta chain) was documented in a study of cytomegalovirus exposure and HLA in healthy donors. The germline V gene has CDR1 LGHNA and CDR2 YNFKEQ. The germline V and J ends were trimmed by 4 bases and 0 bases, with 13 bases remaining between them. This CDR3 has 16 amino acids. PCR used 60 Vbeta primers and 13 Jbeta primers. As originally analysed: In a later analysis, the count reached tens of millions of unique TCR beta chains, with about 10 million shared. The assay was immunoSEQ multiplex PCR, and TCRdb's table has in-frame clones only and misses some. V, J and clone size were drawn from that table, and D and trimming were deduced from the DNA. The data contain some 110,000 clones, 71% of them seen just once; the ten biggest clones take up 2.5% to 3%. This clone was found once.

The rearrangement uses TRBV4-2 and TRBJ1-5, with no clear D. This clonotype was obtained from a female donor in good health and CMV-seronegative. Source material: PBMCs. The DNA of the CDR3 is TGTGCCAGCAGCCCTTCCGCAGGCGATAGCAATCAGCCCCAGCATTTT. Its translation is CASSPSAGDSNQPQHF.